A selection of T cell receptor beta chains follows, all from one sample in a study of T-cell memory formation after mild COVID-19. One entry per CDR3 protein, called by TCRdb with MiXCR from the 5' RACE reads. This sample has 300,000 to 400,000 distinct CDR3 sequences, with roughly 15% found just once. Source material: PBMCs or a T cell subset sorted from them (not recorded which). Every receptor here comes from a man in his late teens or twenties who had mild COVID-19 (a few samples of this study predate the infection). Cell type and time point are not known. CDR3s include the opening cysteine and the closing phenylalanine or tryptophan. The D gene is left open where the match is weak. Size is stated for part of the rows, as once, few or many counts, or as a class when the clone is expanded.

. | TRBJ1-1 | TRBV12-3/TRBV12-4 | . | CASSYIGWGFEAFF | TGTGCCAGCAGTTACATTGGATGGGGGTTTGAAGCTTTCTTT
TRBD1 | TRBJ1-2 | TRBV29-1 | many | CSVPGTVTTNYGYTF | TGCAGCGTCCCCGGGACAGTAACAACTAACTATGGCTACACCTTC
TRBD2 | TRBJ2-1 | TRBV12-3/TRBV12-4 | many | CASSLSGNTGHEQFF | TGTGCCAGCAGCCTTAGCGGGAACACCGGGCATGAGCAGTTCTTC
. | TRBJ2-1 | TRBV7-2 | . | CASSHMTNTHEQFF | TGTGCCAGCAGCCACATGACAAATACACATGAGCAGTTCTTC
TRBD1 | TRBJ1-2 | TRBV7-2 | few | CASSLLWDSLGYTF | TGTGCCAGCAGCTTATTATGGGACAGCTTGGGCTACACCTTC
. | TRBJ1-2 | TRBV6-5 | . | CASLGGAGGDYGYTF | TGTGCCAGCCTCGGAGGGGCTGGCGGGGACTATGGCTACACCTTC
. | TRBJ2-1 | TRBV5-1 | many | CASSSEALTAQGDEQFF | TGCGCCAGCAGCTCGGAGGCCCTAACTGCTCAAGGCGATGAGCAGTTCTTC
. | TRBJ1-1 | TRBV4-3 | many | CASSQDSAPNTEAFF | TGCGCCAGCAGCCAAGATTCAGCACCGAACACTGAAGCTTTCTTT
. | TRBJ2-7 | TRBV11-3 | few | CASSLGGESYEQYF | TGTGCCAGCAGCTTGGGCGGAGAGTCCTACGAGCAGTACTTC
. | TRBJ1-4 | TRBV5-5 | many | CASSFLGGDNEKLFF | TGTGCCAGCAGCTTTTTGGGAGGGGATAATGAAAAACTGTTTTTT
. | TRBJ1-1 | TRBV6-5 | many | CASSYGGTEAFF | TGTGCCAGCAGTTACGGGGGCACTGAAGCTTTCTTT
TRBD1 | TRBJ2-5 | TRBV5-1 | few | CASSSDRGETQYF | TGCGCCAGCAGCTCGGACAGGGGGGAGACCCAGTACTTC
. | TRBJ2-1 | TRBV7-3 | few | CASSPSTDYNEQFF | TGTGCCAGCAGCCCCTCGACAGACTACAATGAGCAGTTCTTC
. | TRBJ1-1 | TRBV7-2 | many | CASSFYTEAFF | TGTGCCAGCAGCTTTTACACTGAAGCTTTCTTT
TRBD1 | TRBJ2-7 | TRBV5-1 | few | CASSLGQGTPYEQYF | TGCGCCAGCAGCTTGGGACAGGGAACCCCCTACGAGCAGTACTTC
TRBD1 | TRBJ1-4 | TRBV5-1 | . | CASSSGQGYEKLFF | TGCGCCAGCAGCTCGGGACAGGGTTATGAAAAACTGTTTTTT
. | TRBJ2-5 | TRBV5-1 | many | CASSSVGGEQETQYF | TGCGCCAGCAGCTCCGTCGGGGGTGAACAAGAGACCCAGTACTTC
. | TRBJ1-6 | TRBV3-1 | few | CASSLLTDNSPLHF | TGTGCCAGCAGCCTCTTGACGGATAATTCACCCCTCCACTTT
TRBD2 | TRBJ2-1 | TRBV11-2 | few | CASSFPFSGGRNNEQFF | TGTGCCAGCAGCTTCCCCTTTAGCGGGGGAAGGAACAATGAGCAGTTCTTC
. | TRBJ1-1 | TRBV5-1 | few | CASNSQNTEAFF | TGCGCCAGCAACTCCCAAAACACTGAAGCTTTCTTT
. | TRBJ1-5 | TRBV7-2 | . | CASSLAEGDNQPQHF | TGTGCCAGCAGCTTAGCAGAGGGGGACAATCAGCCCCAGCATTTT
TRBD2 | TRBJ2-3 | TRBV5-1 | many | CASTRLSGGALTDTQYF | TGCGCCAGCACCCGGCTTAGCGGGGGGGCCCTCACAGATACGCAGTATTTT
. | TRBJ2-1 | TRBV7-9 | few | CASSLAVAGNEQFF | TGTGCCAGCAGCTTAGCAGTGGCCGGGAATGAGCAGTTCTTC
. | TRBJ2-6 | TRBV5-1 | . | CASSLLASGANVLTF | TGCGCCAGCAGCTTGTTGGCCTCTGGGGCCAACGTCCTGACTTTC
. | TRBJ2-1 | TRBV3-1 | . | CASSPLGGTYNEQFF | TGTGCCAGCAGCCCGCTCGGGGGCACCTACAATGAGCAGTTCTTC
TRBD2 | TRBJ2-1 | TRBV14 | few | CASSRRDYLIF | TGTGCCAGCAGCAGGCGGGACTACCTAATCTTC
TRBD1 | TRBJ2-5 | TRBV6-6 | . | CASILSRTGGAETQYF | TGTGCCAGCATTCTCTCTCGGACAGGGGGCGCGGAGACCCAGTACTTC
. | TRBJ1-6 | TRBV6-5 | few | CASSRMSSYNSPLHF | TGTGCCAGCAGTCGAATGAGCTCCTATAATTCACCCCTCCACTTT
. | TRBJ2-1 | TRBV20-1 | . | CSARDPRVGEQFF | TGCAGTGCTAGAGATCCTCGGGTTGGCGAGCAGTTCTTC
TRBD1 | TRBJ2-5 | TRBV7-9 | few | CASSLTGLQETQYF | TGTGCCAGCAGTTTGACAGGGCTACAAGAGACCCAGTACTTC
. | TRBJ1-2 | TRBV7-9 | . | CASRFDRNYGYTF | TGTGCCAGCAGGTTTGACAGAAACTATGGCTACACCTTC
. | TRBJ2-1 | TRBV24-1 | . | CATSDSVRQFF | TGTGCCACCAGTGACTCGGTCAGGCAGTTCTTC
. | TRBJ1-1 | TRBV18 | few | CASSPFEGEAFF | TGTGCCAGCTCACCATTTGAAGGTGAAGCTTTCTTT
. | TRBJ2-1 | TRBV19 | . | CASSVTGTLWQFF | TGTGCCAGTAGTGTCACAGGGACCTTGTGGCAGTTCTTC
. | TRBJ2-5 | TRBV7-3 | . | CASSPLAATQETQYF | TGTGCCAGCAGCCCCTTAGCGGCAACCCAAGAGACCCAGTACTTC
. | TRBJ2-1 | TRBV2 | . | CASSEHVPEFF | TGTGCCAGCAGTGAACATGTCCCGGAGTTCTTC
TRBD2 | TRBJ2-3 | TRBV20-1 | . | CSARASGVTDTQYF | TGCAGTGCTAGGGCTAGCGGGGTCACAGATACGCAGTATTTT
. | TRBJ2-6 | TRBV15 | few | CATSRQRSGANVLTF | TGTGCCACCAGCAGGCAGAGGTCTGGGGCCAACGTCCTGACTTTC
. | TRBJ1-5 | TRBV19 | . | CASSPSAAYQPQHF | TGTGCCAGTAGTCCCTCGGCAGCGTATCAGCCCCAGCATTTT
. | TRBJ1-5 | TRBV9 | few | CASSVMGPQHF | TGTGCCAGCAGCGTCATGGGGCCCCAGCATTTT
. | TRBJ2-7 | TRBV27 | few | CASSFDRYYEQYF | TGTGCCAGCAGTTTTGACCGATACTACGAGCAGTACTTC
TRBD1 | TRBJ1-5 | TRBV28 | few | CASSWTGYQPQHF | TGTGCCAGCAGTTGGACAGGGTATCAGCCCCAGCATTTT
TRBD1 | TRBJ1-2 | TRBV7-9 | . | CATRTGSGYTF | TGTGCCACCCGGACAGGGTCTGGCTACACCTTC
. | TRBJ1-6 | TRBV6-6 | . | CATTTVQNFPSHF | TGTGCCACCACCACGGTCCAGAATTTCCCATCCCACTTT
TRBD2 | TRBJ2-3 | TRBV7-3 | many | CASSLGGGGTDTQYF | TGTGCCAGCAGCTTAGGTGGGGGGGGCACAGATACGCAGTATTTT
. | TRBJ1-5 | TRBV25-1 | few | CASSESGSNQPQHF | TGTGCCAGCAGTGAAAGCGGGAGCAATCAGCCCCAGCATTTT
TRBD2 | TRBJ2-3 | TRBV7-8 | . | CASSLERGARDTQYF | TGTGCCAGCAGCTTAGAGCGGGGGGCTAGAGATACGCAGTATTTT
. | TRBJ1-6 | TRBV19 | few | CASSSPTGSSYNSPLHF | TGTGCCAGTAGTTCACCGACAGGAAGCTCCTATAATTCACCCCTCCACTTT
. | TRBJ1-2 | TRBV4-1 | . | CASSQAGGWNYGYTF | TGCGCCAGCAGCCAGGCCGGAGGGTGGAACTATGGCTACACCTTC
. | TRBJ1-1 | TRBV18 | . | CASSPPNSENTEAFF | TGTGCCAGCTCACCACCGAATTCAGAGAACACTGAAGCTTTCTTT
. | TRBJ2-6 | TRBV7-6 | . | CASSKREAGANVLTF | TGTGCCAGCAGCAAACGGGAAGCTGGGGCCAACGTCCTGACTTTC
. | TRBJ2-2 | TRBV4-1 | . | CASSPRQREDGELFF | TGCGCCAGCAGCCCCAGGCAGAGGGAGGACGGGGAGCTGTTTTTT
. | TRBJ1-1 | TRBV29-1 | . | CSVAPGHTEAFF | TGCAGCGTTGCTCCGGGACACACCGAAGCTTTCTTT
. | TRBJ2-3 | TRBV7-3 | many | CASSLKRTDTQYF | TGTGCCAGCAGCTTAAAGAGGACAGATACGCAGTATTTT
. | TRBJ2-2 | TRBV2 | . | CASSEAGELFF | TGTGCCAGCAGTGAGGCCGGGGAGCTGTTTTTT
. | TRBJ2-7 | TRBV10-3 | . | CAISGTAATYEQYF | TGTGCCATCAGTGGGACGGCTGCTACCTACGAGCAGTACTTC
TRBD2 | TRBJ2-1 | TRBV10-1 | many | CASSGGTPYNEQFF | TGCGCCAGCAGCGGGGGGACCCCCTACAATGAGCAGTTCTTC